Listed below are T cell receptor beta chains from one sample, sequenced in a study of cytomegalovirus exposure and HLA in healthy donors. Only in-frame clones appear in the TCRdb table, and some are missing; sequencing was by immunoSEQ multiplex PCR. The data hold over 150,000 clones, with around four fifths observed a single time. Material: PBMCs. These receptors were taken from a woman between 45 and 65 years old in good health and CMV-seronegative. CDR3s include the opening cysteine and the closing phenylalanine or tryptophan. Fields, in order: V gene, clone size, J gene, CDR3 protein. Clone size is not always given. Where it is, it says once, few, many or a class for expanded clones.

V gene: TRBV5-1
clone size: .
J gene: TRBJ1-4
CDR3 protein: CASSPGRGQGAVSEKLFF

V gene: TRBV18
clone size: .
J gene: TRBJ1-5
CDR3 protein: CASSYTGLQQPQHF

V gene: TRBV7-2
clone size: once
J gene: TRBJ2-2
CDR3 protein: CASSFSLGGYGGELFF

V gene: TRBV5-4
clone size: .
J gene: TRBJ1-2
CDR3 protein: CASSLAGGAGTYGYTF

V gene: TRBV7-2
clone size: .
J gene: TRBJ2-5
CDR3 protein: CASSSSFQETQYF

V gene: TRBV18
clone size: .
J gene: TRBJ2-7
CDR3 protein: CAGSPDRNYEQYF

V gene: TRBV19
clone size: .
J gene: TRBJ2-1
CDR3 protein: CASSWTGGYNEQFF

V gene: TRBV5-1
clone size: .
J gene: TRBJ1-4
CDR3 protein: CASSLRGTGGPVDEKLFF

V gene: TRBV5-6
clone size: .
J gene: TRBJ2-5
CDR3 protein: CASSLRTRTGETQYF

V gene: TRBV11-2
clone size: .
J gene: TRBJ2-7
CDR3 protein: CASSLGEVTGADF

V gene: TRBV18
clone size: .
J gene: TRBJ1-3
CDR3 protein: CASSPDHTGGSGNTIYF

V gene: TRBV5-4
clone size: .
J gene: TRBJ2-7
CDR3 protein: CASSQGQGRVDEQYF

V gene: TRBV10-2
clone size: .
J gene: TRBJ1-3
CDR3 protein: CASSESGGTGHSGNTIYF

V gene: TRBV28
clone size: once
J gene: TRBJ1-5
CDR3 protein: CASDNRGRSNQPQHF

V gene: TRBV9
clone size: .
J gene: TRBJ1-4
CDR3 protein: CASSGGVKVEKLFF

V gene: TRBV28
clone size: once
J gene: TRBJ2-5
CDR3 protein: CASSGAGTGDQETQYF

V gene: TRBV28
clone size: .
J gene: TRBJ1-4
CDR3 protein: CASSLGGATNEKLFF

V gene: TRBV4-2
clone size: .
J gene: TRBJ2-7
CDR3 protein: CASSHETRAGEQYF

V gene: TRBV28
clone size: .
J gene: TRBJ2-7
CDR3 protein: CASSSRRLVRQYF

V gene: TRBV19
clone size: .
J gene: TRBJ1-2
CDR3 protein: CAIRDRVNYDYTF

V gene: TRBV28
clone size: .
J gene: TRBJ2-7
CDR3 protein: CATGESNEQYF

V gene: TRBV18
clone size: once
J gene: TRBJ2-1
CDR3 protein: CASSPQGISYNEQFF

V gene: TRBV7-2
clone size: .
J gene: TRBJ2-5
CDR3 protein: CASSLRLAGGHQETQYF

V gene: TRBV7-8
clone size: .
J gene: TRBJ1-1
CDR3 protein: CASSSLGGSITPEAFF

V gene: TRBV5-4
clone size: .
J gene: TRBJ2-5
CDR3 protein: CASSSGSGGGETQYF

V gene: TRBV7-2
clone size: .
J gene: TRBJ1-1
CDR3 protein: CASSLAQGFSTEAFF

V gene: TRBV19
clone size: .
J gene: TRBJ2-5
CDR3 protein: CASSIFTPQGFQETQYF

V gene: TRBV27
clone size: once
J gene: TRBJ1-2
CDR3 protein: CASSNAGTGEGYTF

V gene: TRBV30
clone size: .
J gene: TRBJ2-1
CDR3 protein: CAWEPGQGDNEQFF

V gene: TRBV7-2
clone size: few
J gene: TRBJ2-2
CDR3 protein: CASSPHQVANTGELFF

V gene: TRBV18
clone size: .
J gene: TRBJ2-7
CDR3 protein: CASSEGTGSSYEQYF

V gene: TRBV4-3
clone size: once
J gene: TRBJ2-1
CDR3 protein: CASSPGLAGNNEQFF

V gene: TRBV9
clone size: .
J gene: TRBJ1-3
CDR3 protein: CASSELDRTLGNTIYF

V gene: TRBV4-3
clone size: few
J gene: TRBJ1-2
CDR3 protein: CASSQVYPPSGQGRWGYTF

V gene: TRBV19
clone size: .
J gene: TRBJ2-7
CDR3 protein: CASSSGRARGYEQYF

V gene: TRBV19
clone size: once
J gene: TRBJ2-7
CDR3 protein: CASSIDRRTSYEQYF

V gene: TRBV25-1
clone size: once
J gene: TRBJ2-7
CDR3 protein: CASWGRATEQYF

V gene: TRBV25-1
clone size: .
J gene: TRBJ2-1
CDR3 protein: CASSGSGGYNEQFF

V gene: TRBV7-2
clone size: .
J gene: TRBJ1-5
CDR3 protein: CASSPRGNSNQPQHF

V gene: TRBV4-3
clone size: .
J gene: TRBJ2-2
CDR3 protein: CASSQETFGDTGELFF

V gene: TRBV9
clone size: .
J gene: TRBJ2-3
CDR3 protein: CASSVVGQGGADTQYF

V gene: TRBV7-9
clone size: .
J gene: TRBJ1-2
CDR3 protein: CASSLEAGYNYGYTF

V gene: TRBV27
clone size: few
J gene: TRBJ1-2
CDR3 protein: CASSPSGRAYGYTF

V gene: TRBV5-1
clone size: .
J gene: TRBJ2-7
CDR3 protein: CASSFGLALDEQYF

V gene: TRBV27
clone size: .
J gene: TRBJ2-2
CDR3 protein: CASSARNTGELFF

V gene: TRBV7-9
clone size: .
J gene: TRBJ2-3
CDR3 protein: CASSLWYSGGGTDTQYF

V gene: TRBV5-1
clone size: .
J gene: TRBJ2-2
CDR3 protein: CASSLSGDANTGELFF